This is a list of T cell receptor beta chains from one sample in a study of T cells in tuberculosis. The assay was immunoSEQ multiplex PCR, and TCRdb's table has in-frame clones only and misses some. The sample includes approximately 59,000 clones, approximately 88% of them seen just once. Sequenced: CD1b-GMM tetramer-negative cells sorted from PBMCs. These receptors were taken from an adult woman with latent tuberculosis. Both conserved end residues are part of each CDR3. Each record gives: CDR3 protein, J gene, clone size, V gene. Only part of the rows carry a size: once, few, many, or a class if the clone is expanded.

CDR3aa: CASSPRLPNTGELFF; j_gene: TRBJ2-2; abundance: NA; v_gene: TRBV18
CDR3aa: CASSRLYEQYF; j_gene: TRBJ2-7; abundance: NA; v_gene: TRBV6-5
CDR3aa: CASSTPGLAGKNEQFF; j_gene: TRBJ2-1; abundance: NA; v_gene: TRBV5-1
CDR3aa: CASSQIYEKLFF; j_gene: TRBJ1-4; abundance: few; v_gene: TRBV2
CDR3aa: CAWSSSGTGGQTHGYTF; j_gene: TRBJ1-2; abundance: NA; v_gene: TRBV30
CDR3aa: CASSLRWSTEAFF; j_gene: TRBJ1-1; abundance: NA; v_gene: TRBV7-2
CDR3aa: CASSDFSGRRNGHQETQYF; j_gene: TRBJ2-5; abundance: NA; v_gene: TRBV2
CDR3aa: CASSSPWGTAYEQYF; j_gene: NA; abundance: NA; v_gene: TRBV7-9
CDR3aa: CASSPLAGGPDTQYF; j_gene: TRBJ2-3; abundance: once; v_gene: TRBV4-1
CDR3aa: CASSIGTRNEQFF; j_gene: TRBJ2-1; abundance: NA; v_gene: TRBV9
CDR3aa: CAWSHGQGYNQPQHF; j_gene: TRBJ1-5; abundance: NA; v_gene: TRBV30